The clone carrying this T cell receptor (beta chain) was found a few times. It was RNA transcripts that yielded the amplified TCR beta CDR3 regions. A first-round RT-PCR of the TCR CDR3 used the HTBI primer set. TCRdb re-called the multiplex PCR reads through MiXCR, storing one row per CDR3 protein. The sample has approximately 420,000 distinct CDR3 sequences; about an eighth are singletons. These data originate in a study of T cells in Graves' hyperthyroidism and ophthalmopathy. J gave up 8 bases and V 0 bases, and 5 bases lay outside the gene matches. Germline V gives CDR1 ENHRY, CDR2 SYGVKD. This CDR3 region has 15 residues.

This rearrangement joins TRBV10-3 to TRBJ2-1; 9 nucleotides agree with TRBD2. Source material: blood. The source is a woman aged 18-29 years with Graves' hyperthyroidism. In nucleotides, the CDR3 is TGTGCCATCAGTGAGTCACTAGCGGGCAGCGATGAGCAGTTCTTC. Translating gives CAISESLAGSDEQFF.